What follows are 5 T cell receptor beta chains derived from one specimen sequenced in a study of cytomegalovirus exposure and HLA in healthy donors. Only in-frame clones appear in the TCRdb table, and some are missing; sequencing was by immunoSEQ multiplex PCR. The sample comprises about 160,000 clones, 89% of which are singletons, and more than 3.5% rests with the top ten. Material for sequencing was PBMCs. The source of these receptors is a man between 18 and 35 years old in good health and CMV-seropositive.

The chain links TRBV30 to TRBJ2-7, with 12 bases matching TRBD2. CDR3 size: 18 residues. Germline CDR1 is GTSNPN and CDR2 is SVGIG (reference sequence). Losses at the gene ends were 3 bases for V and 0 bases for J; bases not matched to a gene: 12. The CDR3 region is CAWSGVGTSGLSSYEQYF. In nucleotides, the CDR3 is TGTGCCTGGAGCGGGGTCGGGACTAGCGGGCTAAGCTCCTACGAGCAGTACTTC.

This chain connects TRBV19 to TRBJ1-4; no reliable D call. The ends were cut back, 5 bases at V and 0 bases at J, with 13 bases in the middle. The V gene's germline CDR1 is LNHDA and CDR2 SQIVND (reference sequence). The CDR3 runs 16 residues. CDR3 residues: CASSGGGGSTNEKLFF. As DNA, the CDR3 is TGTGCCAGTAGTGGTGGTGGCGGTTCAACTAATGAAAAACTGTTTTTT.

This chain joins TRBV27 and TRBJ1-3; no firm D call. This CDR3 contains 17 residues. The germline V and J ends were trimmed by 5 bases and 4 bases, with 21 bases remaining between them. Germline V gene data show CDR1 as MNHEY and CDR2 as SMNVEV (reference sequence). Here the CDR3 reads CASSPAGFTGSGNTIYF. Here the CDR3 DNA reads TGTGCCAGCAGTCCGGCGGGATTTACGGGATCAGGAAACACCATATATTTT.

The J gene is TRBJ2-1, the V gene TRBV7-6, with D perhaps matching TRBD2 (5 bases). This CDR3 has 16 amino acids. CDR1 is SGHVS and CDR2 is FNYEAQ in the germline V gene. The V gene lost 1 base and the J gene lost 3 bases, with 13 bases spanning the gap. In DNA form, the CDR3 reads TGTGCCAGCAGCTTAGGCCAGGACTCTCTCTACAATGAGCAGTTCTTC. This translates into CASSLGQDSLYNEQFF.

The gene calls are TRBV5-6 and TRBJ2-5; 7 nucleotides match TRBD2. The CDR3 has 15 amino acids. V lost 3 bases to trimming and J lost 5 bases; unmatched junction nucleotides: 10. Germline CDR1 reads SGHDT; CDR2 reads YYEEEE. The CDR3 loop reads CASSSRLAGRETQYF. The CDR3 DNA follows: TGTGCCAGCAGCTCTAGACTAGCAGGACGGGAGACCCAGTACTTC.